The TCR beta chain described here comes from a study of shared clonotypes between healthy human individuals. Study-wide results and limits: With four donors compared, around 4.7% of naive CD4 clonotypes were shared.

The assay was immunoSEQ multiplex PCR, and TCRdb's table has in-frame clones only and misses some. The sample has millions of clones; 85% to 95% are singletons. With regard to this clone: Its antigen is still unknown. The sample has other DNA sequences that encode this CDR3 too.

The clonotype was recovered from a man aged 18 to 29 in good health. Sequenced sample: naive CD4+ T cells sorted from blood. Subset in this sample: CD45RA+ positively selected.

The CDR3 protein is CASSGQGPNYGYTF. Here the CDR3 DNA reads TGTGCCAGCAGCGGACAGGGGCCCAACTATGGCTACACCTTC. The chain employs TRBV7-9 and TRBJ1-2; 9 positions match TRBD1. CDR3 length equals 14 residues. The V segment lost 5 bases and the J segment 2 bases; nucleotides outside the gene matches: 3. The germline V gene has CDR1 SEHNR and CDR2 FQNEAQ (reference sequence).